This section outlines one T cell receptor (beta chain) sequence together with its context. This sample is part of a study of cytomegalovirus exposure and HLA in healthy donors. TCRdb's table, derived via immunoSEQ multiplex PCR, lists solely in-frame clones and lacks some. The table lists fewer than 250,000 clones, around nine tenths of them singletons, with approximately 2.5% in the top ten. The CDR3 is made up of 15 amino acids. The germline gives CDR1 SGHDN, CDR2 FVKESK. V was pared by 3 bases and J by 0 bases, with 10 bases between. The TCR comes from a young man in good health and CMV-seronegative. Sequenced: PBMCs. The V gene is TRBV14, the J gene TRBJ2-3, with D maybe TRBD2 (6 bases). CDR3 sequence reads: CASSQSGFSTDTQYF. Written as DNA, the CDR3 is TGTGCCAGCAGCCAGAGCGGGTTCAGCACAGATACGCAGTATTTT.